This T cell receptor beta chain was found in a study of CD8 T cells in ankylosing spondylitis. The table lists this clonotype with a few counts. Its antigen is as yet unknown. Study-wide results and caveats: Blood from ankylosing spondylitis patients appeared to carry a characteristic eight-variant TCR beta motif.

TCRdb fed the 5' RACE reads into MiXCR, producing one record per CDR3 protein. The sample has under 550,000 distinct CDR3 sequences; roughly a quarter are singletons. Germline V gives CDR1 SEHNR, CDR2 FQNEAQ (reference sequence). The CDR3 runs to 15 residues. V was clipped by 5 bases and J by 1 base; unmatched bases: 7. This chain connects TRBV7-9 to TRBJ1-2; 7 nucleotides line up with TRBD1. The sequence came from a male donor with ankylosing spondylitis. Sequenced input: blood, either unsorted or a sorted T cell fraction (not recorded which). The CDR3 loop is CASSIGTADNYGYTF. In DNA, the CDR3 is TGTGCCAGCAGCATTGGGACAGCCGATAACTATGGCTACACCTTC.